The entry below describes one T cell receptor (beta chain). The entry originates in a study of PD-1 blockade in mismatch repair-deficient tumors. For the study at large: Patients had around 11 mismatch repair-deficient cancer types, all previously treated and progressing.

Here immunoSEQ multiplex PCR was the method, and the copy in TCRdb shows in-frame clones only, minus some. This sample has around 130,000 clones, with roughly 90% found just once. The V and J ends lost 4 bases and 5 bases respectively, with 11 bases between them. Looked up from germline, CDR1 is LNHDA and CDR2 is SQIVND (reference sequence). The CDR3 has 13 residues. The TCR originated in an adult with mismatch repair-deficient cancer. Source: peripheral blood, taken just over 70 weeks after starting pembrolizumab. V gene TRBV19 combines with J gene TRBJ2-5, with D maybe TRBD1 (5 bases). CDR3 DNA sequence: TGTGCCAGTAGTACCTGGGGCTCGGAGACCCAGTACTTC. Residues: CASSTWGSETQYF. The full variable domain, rest sourced from reference TRBV19 and TRBJ2-5, is DGGITQSPKYLFRKEGQNVTLSCEQNLNHDAMYWYRQDPGQGLRLIYYSQIVNDFQKGDIAEGYSVSREKKESFPLTVTSAQKNPTAFYLCASSTWGSETQYFGPGTRLLVL.